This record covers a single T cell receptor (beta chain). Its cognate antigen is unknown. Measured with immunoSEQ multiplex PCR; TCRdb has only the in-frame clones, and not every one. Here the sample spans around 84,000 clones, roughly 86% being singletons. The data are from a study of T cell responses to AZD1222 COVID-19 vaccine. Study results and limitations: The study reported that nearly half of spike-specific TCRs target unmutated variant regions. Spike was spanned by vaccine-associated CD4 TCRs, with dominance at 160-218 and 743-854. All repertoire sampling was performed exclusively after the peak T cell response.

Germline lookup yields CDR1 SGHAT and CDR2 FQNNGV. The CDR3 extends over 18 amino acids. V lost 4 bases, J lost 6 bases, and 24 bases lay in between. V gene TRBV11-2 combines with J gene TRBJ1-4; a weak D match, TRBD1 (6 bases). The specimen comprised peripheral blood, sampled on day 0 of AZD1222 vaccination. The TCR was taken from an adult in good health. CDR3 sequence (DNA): TGTGCCAGCAGCTGGTCCGTTCGCCGGGCCAGGGGTGATGAAAAACTGTTTTTT. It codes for CASSWSVRRARGDEKLFF.